A selection of T cell receptor beta chains follows, all from one sample in a study of preoperative IRX-2 immunotherapy in early breast cancer. The assay was immunoSEQ multiplex PCR, and TCRdb's table has in-frame clones only and misses some. The table has tens of thousands of clones, about nine tenths seen once; the top ten hold roughly 1.5%. Sequenced material: tumor tissue, taken after IRX-2 immunotherapy. The source is a human donor with breast cancer. CDR3s include the opening cysteine and the closing phenylalanine or tryptophan. The order of the fields is D gene, J gene, V gene, clone size, CDR3 length, CDR3 protein, CDR3 DNA. A D gene is named only where the DNA matches it firmly. The listing skips clone size in some rows; elsewhere it reads once, few, many or a size class.

. | TRBJ1-2 | TRBV2 | . | 16 | CASSNRLTAYDYGYTF | TGTGCCAGCAGCAACCGCCTGACAGCCTACGACTATGGCTACACCTTC
. | TRBJ1-4 | TRBV11-3 | few | 16 | CASSPGEGATNEKLFF | TGTGCCAGCAGCCCGGGGGAGGGAGCAACTAATGAAAAACTGTTTTTT
TRBD1 | TRBJ1-2 | TRBV6-8 | . | 15 | CASSSPDRVDYGYTF | TGTGCCAGCAGTTCCCCGGACAGGGTCGACTATGGCTACACCTTC
TRBD1 | TRBJ1-2 | TRBV19 | . | 11 | CASRDRGGYTF | TGTGCCAGTAGAGACAGGGGCGGCTACACCTTC
TRBD1 | TRBJ2-1 | TRBV11-3 | . | 16 | CASSGTGTGGYNEQFF | TGTGCCAGCAGCGGAACCGGGACAGGGGGCTACAATGAGCAGTTCTTC
. | TRBJ1-2 | TRBV15 | once | 16 | CATSRMGGRETYGYTF | TGTGCCACCAGCAGGATGGGGGGCCGGGAGACATATGGCTACACCTTC
. | TRBJ2-7 | TRBV5-1 | . | 14 | CASSFLAPTYEQYF | TGCGCCAGCAGCTTCCTAGCGCCGACCTACGAGCAGTACTTC
TRBD1 | TRBJ1-2 | TRBV11-3 | . | 14 | CASSNRGNNYGYTF | TGTGCCAGCAGCAACAGGGGGAATAACTATGGCTACACCTTC
TRBD1 | TRBJ1-5 | TRBV11-3 | . | 15 | CASRAGTGLGEPQHF | TGTGCCAGCAGGGCCGGGACAGGGCTCGGGGAGCCCCAGCATTTT
. | TRBJ2-1 | TRBV28 | . | 12 | CASSLGYNEQFF | TGTGCCAGCAGTTTAGGCTACAATGAGCAGTTCTTC
TRBD1 | TRBJ1-1 | TRBV7-4 | . | 16 | CASSLSPRGLAAEAFF | TGTGCCAGCAGCTTAAGCCCCAGGGGGCTGGCTGCTGAAGCTTTCTTT
TRBD1 | TRBJ2-2 | TRBV6-8 | . | 16 | CASRRGQGSVTGELFF | TGTGCCAGCAGGAGGGGACAGGGATCGGTCACCGGGGAGCTGTTTTTT
. | TRBJ2-2 | TRBV15 | few | 15 | CATSREARGTGELFF | TGTGCCACCAGCAGAGAGGCCAGGGGTACCGGGGAGCTGTTTTTT
. | TRBJ1-3 | TRBV19 | . | 14 | CASSQTVSGNTIYF | TGTGCCAGTAGCCAGACAGTCTCTGGAAACACCATATATTTT
TRBD1 | TRBJ2-2 | TRBV29-1 | . | 14 | CSAYGTDPRGELFF | TGCAGCGCTTACGGGACAGATCCACGCGGGGAGCTGTTTTTT
TRBD2 | TRBJ2-7 | TRBV11-3 | . | 16 | CASSTWEREASYEQYF | TGTGCCAGCAGCACCTGGGAGCGGGAGGCCTCCTACGAGCAGTACTTC